This paragraph reports one T cell receptor (beta chain). The sample comes from a study of technical replicates of blood from a handful of donors. CDR1 and CDR2 (germline): SGHRS, YFSETQ. Losses at the gene ends were 5 bases for V and 4 bases for J; bases not matched to a gene: 17. The length of the CDR3 is 17 residues. The protocol was immunoSEQ multiplex PCR, while the TCRdb copy is restricted to in-frame clones and leaves out a portion. The table records approximately 79,000 clones, roughly 96% of them present only once. This clonotype originated in a human donor in good health. The gene calls are TRBV5-1 and TRBJ1-1, with 7 bases lining up with TRBD1. Material: T cells isolated from PBMCs. Here the CDR3 reads CASSLRTGLSLRTEAFF. For the CDR3, the DNA is TGCGCCAGCAGTCTCAGGACAGGATTATCATTGCGCACTGAAGCTTTCTTT.